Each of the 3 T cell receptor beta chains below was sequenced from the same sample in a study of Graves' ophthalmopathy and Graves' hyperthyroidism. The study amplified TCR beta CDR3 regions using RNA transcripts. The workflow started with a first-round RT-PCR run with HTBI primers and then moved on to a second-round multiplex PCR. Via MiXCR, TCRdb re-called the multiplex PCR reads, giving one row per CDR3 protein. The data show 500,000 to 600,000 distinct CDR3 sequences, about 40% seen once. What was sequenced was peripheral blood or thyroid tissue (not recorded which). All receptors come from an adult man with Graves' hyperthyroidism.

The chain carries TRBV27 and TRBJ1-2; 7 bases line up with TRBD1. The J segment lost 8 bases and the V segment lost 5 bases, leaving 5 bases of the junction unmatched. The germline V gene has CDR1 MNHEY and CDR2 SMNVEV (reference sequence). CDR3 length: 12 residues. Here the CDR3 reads CASSTDRVGYTF. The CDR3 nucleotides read TGTGCCAGCAGTACTGACAGGGTGGGCTACACCTTC.

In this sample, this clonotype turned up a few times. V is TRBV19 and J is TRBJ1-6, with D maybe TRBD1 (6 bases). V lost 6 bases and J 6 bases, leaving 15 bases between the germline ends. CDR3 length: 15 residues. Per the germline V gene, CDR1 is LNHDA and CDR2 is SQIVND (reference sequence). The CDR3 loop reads CASRVETGSNSPLHF. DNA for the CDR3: TGTGCCAGTAGGGTGGAAACAGGGAGTAATTCACCCCTCCACTTT.

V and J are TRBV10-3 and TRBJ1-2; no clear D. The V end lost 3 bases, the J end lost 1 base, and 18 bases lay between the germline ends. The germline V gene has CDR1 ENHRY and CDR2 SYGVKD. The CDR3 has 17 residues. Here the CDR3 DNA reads TGTGCCATCAGTGACGGGGAAGCGCGTAGCGGTAACTATGGCTACACCTTC. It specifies CAISDGEARSGNYGYTF.